These T cell receptor beta chains were read from a single sample in a study of cytomegalovirus exposure and HLA in healthy donors. Assay used: immunoSEQ multiplex PCR; TCRdb lists only in-frame clones, some missing. The sample records 250,000 to 350,000 clones, 80% being singletons. Sequenced material: PBMCs. These receptors all come from a girl under 10 years old in good health and CMV-seronegative. Both conserved end residues are part of each CDR3. D genes are given only for firm matches. Some rows have no size entry. The others give once, few or many, or a class for an expanded clone.

TGTGCCAGCAGTCCCGGGACAGGGCAGTACGAGCAGTACTTC,CASSPGTGQYEQYF,TRBJ2-7,TRBV6-5,TRBD1,NA
TGCAGCGTTTGGGGGGGTTCGGGCTATGGCTACACCTTC,CSVWGGSGYGYTF,TRBJ1-2,TRBV29-1,NA,NA
TGCGCCAGCAGCTTGGGGGGACAACTGCACTACGAGCAGTACTTC,CASSLGGQLHYEQYF,TRBJ2-7,TRBV5-1,NA,once
TGTGCCAGCAGTTTACAGGGAACAGATACGCAGTATTTT,CASSLQGTDTQYF,TRBJ2-3,TRBV28,NA,NA
TGTGCCAGCAGCTTAGGGGGGGATCTCTATGGCTACACCTTC,CASSLGGDLYGYTF,TRBJ1-2,TRBV7-8,NA,once
TGTGCCAGCAGCTTAGTTCCTAGCGGGACGTTCTACGAGCAGTACTTC,CASSLVPSGTFYEQYF,TRBJ2-7,TRBV7-9,TRBD2,NA
TGTGCCAGCAGCTCAGGACCGACTAGCCGGACAGAGACCCAGTACTTC,CASSSGPTSRTETQYF,TRBJ2-5,TRBV7-9,TRBD2,NA
TGTGCCAGTAGTTTGGGACAGGACCATCAGCCCCAGCATTTT,CASSLGQDHQPQHF,TRBJ1-5,TRBV19,TRBD1,NA
TGTGCCTGGAGTGTACAAGGACAGGGGGCTGGGGAGCAGTACTTC,CAWSVQGQGAGEQYF,TRBJ2-7,TRBV30,TRBD1,once
TGTGCCAGCAGTTTTGGGCTGCTACCGACCTACGAGCAGTACTTC,CASSFGLLPTYEQYF,TRBJ2-7,TRBV28,NA,NA
TGTGCCAGCAGTTTCGTACAGGGAGACTACGAGCAGTACTTC,CASSFVQGDYEQYF,TRBJ2-7,TRBV27,NA,NA
TGTGCCAGCAGCTCTACTAGCGGGAACACCGGGGAGCTGTTTTTT,CASSSTSGNTGELFF,TRBJ2-2,TRBV7-3,TRBD2,NA
TGCGCCAGCAGTCAATCGATAGGGGTACCTGGGTACGAGCAGTACTTC,CASSQSIGVPGYEQYF,TRBJ2-7,TRBV23-1,NA,NA
TGTGCCAGCTCACAGGGGGCGTACACTGAAGCTTTCTTT,CASSQGAYTEAFF,TRBJ1-1,TRBV18,TRBD1,NA
TGTGCCAGCAGCTTCCCCGAGGGGAACACTGAAGCTTTCTTT,CASSFPEGNTEAFF,TRBJ1-1,TRBV5-4,NA,NA
TGTGCCAGTAGTATTACGGAGAATAGCAATCAGCCCCAGCATTTT,CASSITENSNQPQHF,TRBJ1-5,TRBV19,NA,NA
TGTGCCAGTAGTACTGGCAACAGGGGATTGTTTGATGGCTACACCTTC,CASSTGNRGLFDGYTF,TRBJ1-2,TRBV19,TRBD1,NA
TGTGCCAGCAGCTTAGTTCTAGCGGGAGCCAATGAGCAGTTCTTC,CASSLVLAGANEQFF,TRBJ2-1,TRBV7-6,TRBD2,NA
TGTGCCAGCAGTTTAAGATGGGGGGTCGAAAAACTGTTTTTT,CASSLRWGVEKLFF,TRBJ1-4,TRBV6-5,NA,NA
TGTGCCAGCAGAGAATCAACAGGGTTGTCCTACAATGAGCAGTTCTTC,CASRESTGLSYNEQFF,TRBJ2-1,TRBV27,NA,NA
TGCGCCAGCAGCCAAGGCAGCTTTGAGGGCAATGAGCAGTTCTTC,CASSQGSFEGNEQFF,TRBJ2-1,TRBV4-1,NA,once
TGTGCCAGCAGCCGACCGTTACAGGGGGCCTACGAGCAGTACTTC,CASSRPLQGAYEQYF,TRBJ2-7,TRBV28,TRBD1,few